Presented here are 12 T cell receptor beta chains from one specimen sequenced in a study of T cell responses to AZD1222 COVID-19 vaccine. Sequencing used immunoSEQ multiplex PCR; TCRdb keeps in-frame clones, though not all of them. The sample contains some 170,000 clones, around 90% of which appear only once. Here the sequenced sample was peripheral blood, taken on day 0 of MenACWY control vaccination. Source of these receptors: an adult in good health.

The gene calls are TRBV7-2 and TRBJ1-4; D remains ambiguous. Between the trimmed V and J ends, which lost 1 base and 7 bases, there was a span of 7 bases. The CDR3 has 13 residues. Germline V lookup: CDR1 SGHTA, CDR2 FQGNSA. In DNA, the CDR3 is TGTGCCAGCAGCTTAGATTTCCGTGAAAAACTGTTTTTT. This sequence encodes CASSLDFREKLFF.

In nucleotides, the CDR3 is TGTGCCAGCAACCCGGGGGGGGTCACCGGGGAGCTGTTTTTT. This codes for CASNPGGVTGELFF. The rearrangement uses TRBV6-5 and TRBJ2-2; 8 bases are a match to TRBD2. The V gene's germline CDR1 is MNHEY and CDR2 SVGAGI. V gave up 7 bases and J gave up 4 bases; unmatched junction bases: 5. CDR3 length: 14 amino acids.

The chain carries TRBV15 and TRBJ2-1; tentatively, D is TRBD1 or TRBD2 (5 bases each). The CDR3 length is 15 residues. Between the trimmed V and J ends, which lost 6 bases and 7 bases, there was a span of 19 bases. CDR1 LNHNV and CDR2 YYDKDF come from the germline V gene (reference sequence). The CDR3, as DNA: TGTGCCACCAGGTTCGGGGCGAGGTTGGATAATGAGCAGTTCTTC. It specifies CATRFGARLDNEQFF.

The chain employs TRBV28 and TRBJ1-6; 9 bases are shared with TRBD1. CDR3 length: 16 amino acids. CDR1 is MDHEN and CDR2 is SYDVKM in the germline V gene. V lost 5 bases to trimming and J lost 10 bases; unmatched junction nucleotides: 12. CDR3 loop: CASSPTEGQGGSPLHF. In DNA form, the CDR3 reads TGTGCCAGCAGTCCAACCGAGGGACAGGGAGGGTCACCCCTCCACTTT.

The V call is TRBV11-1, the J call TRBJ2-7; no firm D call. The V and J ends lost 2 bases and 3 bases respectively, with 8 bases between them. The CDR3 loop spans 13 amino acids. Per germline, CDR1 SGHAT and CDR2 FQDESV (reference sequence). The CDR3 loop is CASSLTPHYEQYF. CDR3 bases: TGTGCCAGCAGCTTAACACCCCACTACGAGCAGTACTTC.

CDR3 in amino acids: CASSIKPGASNTGELFF. CDR3 sequence (DNA): TGTGCCAGTAGTATAAAACCAGGGGCGTCGAACACCGGGGAGCTGTTTTTT. The chain couples TRBV19 to TRBJ2-2, with a possible D match to TRBD1 (6 bases). From germline, CDR1 is LNHDA and CDR2 SQIVND (reference sequence). The CDR3 is 17 amino acids. Trimming shortened V by 2 bases and J by 0 bases, and 13 bases separated the two germline ends. Full variable domain (remainder filled in from reference TRBV19 and TRBJ2-2): DGGITQSPKYLFRKEGQNVTLSCEQNLNHDAMYWYRQDPGQGLRLIYYSQIVNDFQKGDIAEGYSVSREKKESFPLTVTSAQKNPTAFYLCASSIKPGASNTGELFFGEGSRLTVL.

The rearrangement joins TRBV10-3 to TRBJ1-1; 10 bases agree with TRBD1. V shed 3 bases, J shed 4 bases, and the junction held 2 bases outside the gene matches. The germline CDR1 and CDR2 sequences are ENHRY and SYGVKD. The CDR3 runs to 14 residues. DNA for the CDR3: TGTGCCATCAGTGATGGACAGGGGGTCACTGAAGCTTTCTTT. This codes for CAISDGQGVTEAFF.

CDR3 sequence reads: CASSSQEYGYTF. The CDR3 DNA reads TGTGCCAGCAGCTCACAGGAATATGGCTACACCTTC. The chain employs TRBV7-8 and TRBJ1-2; weak D call: TRBD1 (5 bases). CDR1 SGHVS and CDR2 FQNEAQ come from the germline V gene. V lost 4 bases, J lost 5 bases, and 8 bases lay in between. This CDR3 spans 12 amino acids.

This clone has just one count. The CDR3 sequence: CAWSARRGEIYF. The CDR3 DNA reads TGTGCCTGGAGCGCCCGGAGGGGAGAAATATATTTT. The chain uses TRBV30 and TRBJ1-3, with D possibly TRBD1 on 5 matching bases. CDR3 length equals 12 residues. CDR1 is GTSNPN, CDR2 SVGIG, per germline (reference sequence). Trimming left V 3 bases short and J 13 bases short, with 16 bases between.

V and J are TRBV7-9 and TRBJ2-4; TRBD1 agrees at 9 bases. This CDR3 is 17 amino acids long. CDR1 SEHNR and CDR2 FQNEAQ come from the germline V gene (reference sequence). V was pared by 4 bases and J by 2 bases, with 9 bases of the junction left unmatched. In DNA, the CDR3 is TGTGCCAGCAGCTCAATTGGACAGGGGTTCACCAAAAACATTCAGTACTTC. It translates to CASSSIGQGFTKNIQYF.

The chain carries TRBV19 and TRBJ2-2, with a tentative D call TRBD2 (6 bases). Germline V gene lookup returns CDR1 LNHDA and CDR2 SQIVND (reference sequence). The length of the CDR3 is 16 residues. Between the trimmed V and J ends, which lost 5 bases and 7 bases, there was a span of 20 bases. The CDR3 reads CASSGRRAGNSGELFF. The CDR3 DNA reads TGTGCCAGTAGTGGGAGGAGGGCCGGTAATAGCGGGGAGCTGTTTTTT. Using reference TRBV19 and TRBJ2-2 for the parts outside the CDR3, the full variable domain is DGGITQSPKYLFRKEGQNVTLSCEQNLNHDAMYWYRQDPGQGLRLIYYSQIVNDFQKGDIAEGYSVSREKKESFPLTVTSAQKNPTAFYLCASSGRRAGNSGELFFGEGSRLTVL.

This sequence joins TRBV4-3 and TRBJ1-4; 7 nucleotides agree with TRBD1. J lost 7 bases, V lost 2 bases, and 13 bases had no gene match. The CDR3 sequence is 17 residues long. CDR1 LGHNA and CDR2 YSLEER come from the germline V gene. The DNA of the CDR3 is TGCGCCAGCAGCCAACTTCCAGGGGCTCAGGGGGGTGAAAAACTGTTTTTT. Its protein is CASSQLPGAQGGEKLFF.